This T cell receptor (beta chain) was identified in a study of tumor-infiltrating lymphocytes in localized non-small cell lung cancer. About the study: The cohort mixed smokers and never-smokers, several histologies, and some post-neoadjuvant-chemotherapy samples.

This clone was counted between two and nine times. Data came from immunoSEQ multiplex PCR; TCRdb stores just in-frame clones and leaves some out. Of over 15,000 clones listed, over 65% are singletons. This CDR3 is built from 11 residues. Germline loops: CDR1 SNHLY, CDR2 FYNNEI. V shed 7 bases and J shed 1 base, with 4 bases lying between them. The V and J genes are TRBV2 and TRBJ1-1; D not resolved. This TCR came from a human donor with non-small cell lung cancer. The sample taken for sequencing was lung tumor tissue. The DNA of the CDR3 is TGTGCCAGCAAGGGGAACACTGAAGCTTTCTTT. It yields the protein CASKGNTEAFF.